This TCR beta chain is drawn from a study of Graves' ophthalmopathy and Graves' hyperthyroidism (dated by TCRdb to between 2017 and 2018). Looking at the study overall: Hyperthyroidism was defined as stable when no progression to ophthalmopathy occurred within 18 months of follow-up. TCR beta repertoire signatures were used to distinguish Graves' ophthalmopathy from Graves' hyperthyroidism and to predict progression to ophthalmopathy. To explore V-J signatures that separate ophthalmopathy from hyperthyroidism, a discovery set of fewer than 110 patients was enrolled, consisting of about 45 with ophthalmopathy and about 60 with stable hyperthyroidism. In total, under 150 blood samples were TCR-sequenced: 40 to 45 ophthalmopathy, about 75 hyperthyroidism and roughly 17 hyperthyroidism-to-ophthalmopathy patients. In about six hyperthyroidism patients, the T-cell repertoires found in thyroid tissue were compared with those found in blood. Following sampling, methimazole starting at 30 mg daily was administered to hyperthyroidism patients, and high-dose intravenous methylprednisolone was administered to ophthalmopathy patients. The independent validation cohort included around 19 hyperthyroidism patients plus 17 patients who later progressed from hyperthyroidism to ophthalmopathy. On the study overall, not on this receptor specifically: Sample size was not statistically predetermined, and group allocation was not concealed from the investigators. Among expanded thyroid clonotypes with frequency above 0.001, most also showed up in blood, which suggests that blood repertoires may reflect the thyroid immune response. In cross-validation, the 13-signature model distinguished ophthalmopathy from stable hyperthyroidism with about 88% sensitivity and almost 83% specificity, and in the test set the corresponding values were approximately 80% and 68%. In validation, the model predicted ophthalmopathy progression with about 70% sensitivity and roughly 72% specificity; some 13 predicted patients were CT-confirmed with GO in a median of about 6.1 months.

Hyperthyroidism patients were newly diagnosed, were aged 18 to 65 years, and had a disease duration under 2 months. Patients were excluded if they had other autoimmune diseases, uncontrolled infections, pregnancy or lactation. Clinical symptoms, serum thyroxine, TRAb, thyroid ultrasound and orbital computed tomography were used for diagnosis. Total RNA was extracted with Trizol reagent and quality-checked on an Agilent 2100 Bioanalyzer. CDR1 MNHEY and CDR2 SMNVEV are derived from the germline V gene (reference sequence). From the cysteine through the phenylalanine, the CDR3 covers 17 amino acids. The only DNA kept is the CDR3, 51 bases in frame from the first base. At the junction V is shortened by 7 bases and J by 0 bases; bases outside the gene matches: 9. For repertoire sequencing, the TCR beta CDR3 regions were amplified from RNA transcripts. HTBI primers and the Qiagen OneStep RT-PCR kit were used in a first-round RT-PCR, which was followed by a second-round multiplex PCR, size selection and purification. Sequencing of the libraries was carried out on an Illumina HiSeq2000 in paired-end mode with 100 bp reads. Processing in the source paper ran as follows. SOAPnuke was used to process the reads, throwing out any read that had adapters, had uncalled bases, had a mean Phred below 15, or lacked an exact constant-primer or identifier match. COPE v1.2.5 was used to merge high-quality paired reads. Each unique nucleotide sequence was treated as a clonotype, and MiTCR v1.1 was used to align the clonotypes to the IMGT TRB V, D and J references. The analysis was limited to V-J combinations with a frequency above 0.0001, which together covered 99% to 99.2% of the repertoires. For each V-J combination, a TCR clonal expansion and chaos score was defined as the ratio of F50 clonal expansion to chaos observed in the TCRdist matrix. Welch's t-statistics and random forest were used to reduce the features to approximately 13 V-J combinations, which were then used as input to a naive Bayes classifier. The similarity between thyroid and blood repertoires was quantified using the Morisita-Horn index. The raw public reads went through TCRdb reprocessing: fastp at Q25, MiXCR clone calling, in-frame beta chains kept. Entries are consolidated by CDR3 protein sequence, retaining the most common genes and DNA. TCRdb, rather than the study authors, made the V and J calls. Counted in this sample were a few hundred thousand distinct CDR3 sequences; approximately 35% of them appeared once. Approximately 4.1% of the sample goes to the ten largest clones.

Details on this clonotype: What this receptor recognizes is not known. Base qualities are not recorded, but no much larger clone differs from it by a single base.

This receptor was identified in an adult man with Graves' hyperthyroidism. Sample: peripheral blood or thyroid tissue (not recorded which). The chain was built from TRBV27 and TRBJ2-6; TRBD2 matches 7 bases in the middle. The DNA is as follows: TGTGCCAGCACCGCTAGACTAGCCAGCTCTGGGGCCAACGTCCTGACTTTC. Its amino acids are CASTARLASSGANVLTF.